The 24 T cell receptor beta chains presented below share a single source sample, sequenced in a study of blood T cell repertoires in COVID-19. The repertoire was sequenced with immunoSEQ multiplex PCR; TCRdb's copy has only in-frame clones and lacks some. The sample holds 400,000 to 450,000 clones, 80% to 90% seen once. The sample taken for sequencing was PBMCs or T cells enriched from blood (not recorded which). These receptor sequences come from a man aged 30 to 39 who had recovered from COVID-19.

The chain employs TRBV29-1 and TRBJ2-5; D not resolved. The V gene lost 4 bases and the J gene lost 5 bases, with 5 bases spanning the gap. Germline V gene lookup returns CDR1 SQVTM and CDR2 ANQGSEA. This CDR3 is built from 10 residues. CDR3 sequence (DNA): TGCAGCGTTGCGGTTGAGACCCAGTACTTC. It encodes CSVAVETQYF.

The chain has TRBV7-9 and TRBJ2-3; D possibly corresponds to TRBD2 (5 bases). The CDR3 is 13 amino acids. Trimming stripped 6 bases from V and 4 bases from J, with 11 bases between. Germline V gene sequence: CDR1 SEHNR, CDR2 FQNEAQ (reference sequence). In DNA form, the CDR3 reads TGTGCCAGCAGTAACGGGGAGCCAGATACGCAGTATTTT. Its protein is CASSNGEPDTQYF.

CDR3 sequence (DNA): TGCGCCAGCAGTGAGTCGAAAGGACAGCGGAACACTGAAGCTTTCTTT. Its translation: CASSESKGQRNTEAFF. The chain employs TRBV10-2 and TRBJ1-1, with a tentative D call TRBD1 (6 bases). This CDR3 contains 16 residues. V was trimmed by 0 bases and J by 1 base, leaving 12 bases between them. Germline-derived CDR1 and CDR2 are WSHSY and SAAADI.

This clone was seen just once. V usage is TRBV7-9 and J usage is TRBJ1-5, with unresolved D. The CDR3 sequence is 13 residues long. V was shortened by 7 bases and J by 6 bases, with 13 bases between the two germline ends. CDR1 is SEHNR, CDR2 FQNEAQ, per germline (reference sequence). The CDR3 bases are TGTGCCAGCACCAGAGTCGGAGGTCAGCCCCAGCATTTT. Encoded protein: CASTRVGGQPQHF.

This clone appeared once. This sequence joins TRBV28 and TRBJ2-1; 8 positions match TRBD2. The CDR3 is 16 amino acids. CDR1 is MDHEN, CDR2 SYDVKM, per germline. V lost 8 bases, J lost 3 bases, and 12 bases stayed unmatched. The CDR3 sequence: CASRGEREMGYNEQFF. For the CDR3, the DNA is TGTGCCAGCCGGGGGGAGCGGGAGATGGGCTACAATGAGCAGTTCTTC.

Notes on this clone: This sample also contains other DNA sequences that code for the same CDR3. The chain joins TRBV11-2 to TRBJ2-7; no clear D. Germline V gives CDR1 SGHAT, CDR2 FQNNGV. Trimming pared 1 base from V and 4 bases from J, leaving 11 bases between. The CDR3 is made up of 14 amino acids. The CDR3 region has the DNA TGTGCCAGCAGCTTAGGGGCAAGCTCGTACGAGCAGTACTTC. Protein product: CASSLGASSYEQYF.

The chain combines TRBV10-2 with TRBJ2-7, with 12 bases fitting TRBD2. Per the germline V gene, CDR1 is WSHSY and CDR2 is SAAADI. The junction had 0 bases not matched to a gene; V was cut back by 3 bases and J by 0 bases. The CDR3 runs 15 residues. This chain's CDR3 is CASSELAGGSYEQYF. Here the CDR3 DNA reads TGCGCCAGCAGTGAACTAGCGGGGGGCTCCTACGAGCAGTACTTC.

The genes are TRBV18 and TRBJ1-5; D perhaps matches TRBD1 (6 bases). The ends were cut back, 0 bases at V and 0 bases at J, with 9 bases in the middle. The CDR3 runs 16 residues. The germline gives CDR1 KGHSH, CDR2 LQKENI. This chain's CDR3 is CASSPPNRDSNQPQHF. CDR3 coding DNA: TGTGCCAGCTCACCACCCAACAGGGATAGCAATCAGCCCCAGCATTTT.

The chain employs TRBV5-5 and TRBJ2-5; possibly TRBD2 for D (6 bases). CDR3 length: 14 residues. The germline gives CDR1 SGHKS, CDR2 YYEKEE (reference sequence). Trimming took 4 bases from V and 1 from J, leaving 11 bases between them. The CDR3 loop reads CASSLRLGQETQYF. In nucleotides, the CDR3 is TGTGCCAGCAGCCTAAGACTAGGCCAAGAGACCCAGTACTTC. The full variable domain, its missing parts supplied by reference TRBV5-5 and TRBJ2-5, is DAGVTQSPTHLIKTRGQQVTLRCSPISGHKSVSWYQQVLGQGPQFIFQYYEKEERGRGNFPDRFSARQFPNYSSELNVNALLLGDSALYLCASSLRLGQETQYFGPGTRLLVL.

The V call is TRBV5-1, the J call TRBJ2-1; the match to TRBD1 covers 7 bases. Looked up from germline, CDR1 is SGHRS and CDR2 is YFSETQ. The CDR3 consists of 15 residues. V shed 1 base, J shed 2 bases, and the junction held 3 bases outside the gene matches. In DNA, the CDR3 is TGCGCCAGCAGCTTGACAGGGGAAACCTACAATGAGCAGTTCTTC. This codes for CASSLTGETYNEQFF.

The rearrangement links TRBV19 to TRBJ2-7, with 9 positions matching TRBD1. V was pared by 4 bases and J by 3 bases, with 1 base of the junction left unmatched. This CDR3 region has 13 residues. CDR1 and CDR2 from the germline V gene are LNHDA and SQIVND (reference sequence). DNA for the CDR3: TGTGCCAGTAGTACGACAGGGGGCTACGAGCAGTACTTC. Translation: CASSTTGGYEQYF.

This rearrangement joins TRBV28 to TRBJ2-1; TRBD1 matches at 8 bases. The germline gives CDR1 MDHEN, CDR2 SYDVKM. J was trimmed by 6 bases and V by 8 bases; bases with no gene match: 15. CDR3 length: 16 residues. CDR3 DNA sequence: TGTGCCAGCGCTCCGGCCTGGACAGGGTGGGGCAATGAGCAGTTCTTC. The encoded protein is CASAPAWTGWGNEQFF.

In this sample, this clone turned up once. This chain connects TRBV3-1 (or the pseudogene TRBV3-2) to TRBJ2-1; D uncertain. The CDR3 contains 11 residues. The germline gives CDR1 LGHDT, CDR2 YNNKEL (reference sequence). V lost 5 bases and J 4 bases, leaving 3 bases between the germline ends. CDR3 nucleotide sequence: TGTGCCAGCAGCTATTACAATGAGCAGTTCTTC. The encoded protein is CASSYYNEQFF.

The rearrangement uses TRBV5-1 and TRBJ2-1; 10 bases align to TRBD2. V lost 2 bases, J lost 4 bases, and 6 bases stayed unmatched. The CDR3 is 16 amino acids. Germline loops: CDR1 SGHRS, CDR2 YFSETQ. The CDR3 loop reads CASSFGAGGVYNEQFF. CDR3 coding DNA: TGCGCCAGCAGCTTTGGAGCGGGAGGGGTTTACAATGAGCAGTTCTTC.

This clone was detected once. J is TRBJ2-1 and V is TRBV12-3 or TRBV12-4; tentatively, D is TRBD2 (5 bases). This CDR3 comprises 13 residues. V lost 6 bases, J lost 9 bases, and 15 bases lay in between. DNA of the CDR3: TGTGCCAGCAGAGAAATACCGGGATCTGAGCAGTTCTTC. As protein: CASREIPGSEQFF.

In its sample, this clone was seen a few times. V and J are TRBV6-5 and TRBJ2-7, with TRBD1 matching 11 bases. The CDR3 length is 14 residues. Trimming took 6 bases from V and 2 from J; bases not matched to a gene: 3. The V gene's germline CDR1 is MNHEY and CDR2 SVGAGI. The CDR3 coding sequence is TGTGCCAGCAGGCGGACAGGGGGCGCCTACGAGCAGTACTTC. Its translation is CASRRTGGAYEQYF.

The V and J genes are TRBV27 and TRBJ2-1, with 13 bases aligning to TRBD2. Unmatched junction bases numbered 5, after V lost 5 bases and J lost 7 bases. The CDR3 totals 15 residues. Germline CDR1 and CDR2: MNHEY and SMNVEV (reference sequence). The CDR3: CASSIGTSGNNEQFF. The DNA for the CDR3 is TGTGCCAGCAGTATCGGGACTAGCGGGAATAATGAGCAGTTCTTC.

In its sample, this clone was seen once. This chain connects TRBV4-1 to TRBJ1-1; D not resolved. This CDR3 region has 12 residues. Germline V gives CDR1 MGHRA, CDR2 YSYEKL. V was pared by 6 bases and J by 0 bases, with 5 bases between. CDR3 nucleotide sequence: TGCGCCAGCAGTACGGTGAACACTGAAGCTTTCTTT. Translated, it gives CASSTVNTEAFF.

The CDR3 loop is CAISEGASMNTEAFF. In nucleotides, the CDR3 is TGTGCCATCAGTGAGGGGGCAAGTATGAACACTGAAGCTTTCTTT. This chain connects TRBV10-3 to TRBJ1-1; D might be TRBD1 (5 bases). Germline CDR1 reads ENHRY; CDR2 reads SYGVKD. Trimming took 2 bases from V and 0 from J, leaving 10 bases between them. This CDR3 comprises 15 residues.

The chain is built from TRBV9 and TRBJ1-1; TRBD1 matches 7 bases. The V gene end was trimmed by 3 bases and the J gene end by 5 bases; junction bases not matched to a gene: 4. Germline CDR1 and CDR2: SGDLS and YYNGEE. This CDR3 contains 13 residues. The CDR3: CASSAQTGTEAFF. The CDR3 DNA reads TGTGCCAGCAGCGCCCAGACAGGGACTGAAGCTTTCTTT.

The rearrangement links TRBV28 to TRBJ2-4, with 7 bases fitting TRBD1. The CDR3 sequence is 14 residues long. V lost 0 bases and J lost 5; bases outside the gene matches: 1. Germline V gene lookup returns CDR1 MDHEN and CDR2 SYDVKM. CDR3 coding DNA: TGTGCCAGCAGTTTATGGGACAGGCAAAACATTCAGTACTTC. Translation: CASSLWDRQNIQYF.

This chain links TRBV2 with TRBJ2-2, with D possibly TRBD2 on 5 matching bases. In germline, CDR1 is SNHLY, CDR2 FYNNEI. V dropped 8 bases and J dropped 4 bases, with 14 bases sitting between them. The CDR3 length is 14 residues. DNA for the CDR3: TGTGCCAGCGGCAGGACTCCAAGCACCGGGGAGCTGTTTTTT. This codes for CASGRTPSTGELFF.

The rearrangement joins TRBV6-1 to TRBJ1-2; D is possibly TRBD1 (5 bases). Trimming removed 2 bases at V and 2 bases at J, with 9 bases between. The germline CDR1 and CDR2 sequences are MNHNS and SASEGT. The CDR3 runs to 14 residues. For the CDR3, the DNA is TGTGCCAGCAGTGAATTGCCAGGGAACTATGGCTACACCTTC. It specifies CASSELPGNYGYTF.

This chain links TRBV19 with TRBJ2-1; D is uncertain. Germline values: CDR1 LNHDA, CDR2 SQIVND (reference sequence). V was pared by 5 bases and J by 0 bases, with 14 bases between. CDR3 size: 16 residues. The CDR3 here is CASSYDPWSSYNEQFF. In DNA form, the CDR3 reads TGTGCCAGTAGTTACGATCCTTGGAGCTCCTACAATGAGCAGTTCTTC.